The next 5 T cell receptor beta chains were all read from a single sample in a study of regulatory T cells in long-lasting Graves disease. Through Arm-PCR of CDR3 regions and iRepertoire HTBI primers, TCR beta libraries were built. TCRdb redid the calling of the multiplex PCR reads with MiXCR, one entry per CDR3 protein. The data show 380,000 or so distinct CDR3 sequences, around 16% seen once. The time point here: newly diagnosed GD, antithyroid drugs for less than 3 months. Isolated PBMC RNA provided the starting material for the TCR library. The data were also submitted as part of a second study, on T cells in Graves' hyperthyroidism and ophthalmopathy.

The sample in question was peripheral blood mononuclear cells (PBMCs), obtained at new diagnosis, from a patient treated with antithyroid drugs. The receptors derive from a woman aged 18-29 years with Graves disease.

This clonotype has a count of ten or more. V usage is TRBV12-5 and J usage is TRBJ2-1; TRBD2 matches 13 bases. The CDR3 loop spans 18 amino acids. CDR1 and CDR2 from the germline V gene are LGHNT and FRNRAP. The trim removed 1 base at V and 7 bases at J, leaving 10 bases unmatched. CDR3 in DNA: TGTGCTAGTGGTTTGGCCCCTCTGACTAGCGGGGGGCAGAATGAGCAGTTCTTC. Its protein product is CASGLAPLTSGGQNEQFF.

About this clonotype itself: In this CDR3 the conserved last residue, phenylalanine or tryptophan, is missing, so a read error is likely. This chain connects TRBV18 to TRBJ2-1; TRBD2 aligns across 9 bases. The V gene's germline CDR1 is KGHSH and CDR2 LQKENI. V trimming: 3 bases; J trimming: 9 bases; junction bases outside the gene matches: 3. This CDR3 comprises 13 residues. Here the CDR3 reads CASSPGTSLEQFS. CDR3 sequence (DNA): TGTGCCAGCTCACCGGGGACTAGCCTTGAGCAGTTCTCC.

This clonotype was observed many times. The CDR3 loop reads CASSLTTGYYEQYF. CDR3 DNA: TGTGCCAGCTCACTGACCACAGGGTACTACGAGCAGTACTTC. J is TRBJ2-7 and V is TRBV18; possibly TRBD1 for D (6 bases). Per germline, CDR1 KGHSH and CDR2 LQKENI. V lost 4 bases, J lost 3 bases, and 13 bases lay in between. CDR3 size: 14 residues.

In this sample, this clonotype turned up a few times. V and J are TRBV28 and TRBJ1-1, with 8 positions matching TRBD1. This CDR3 has 15 residues. The J segment lost 2 bases and the V segment lost 6 bases, leaving 8 bases of the junction unmatched. Germline V gene lookup returns CDR1 MDHEN and CDR2 SYDVKM. CDR3: CASRQTGVSNTEAFF. CDR3 DNA sequence: TGTGCCAGCAGGCAGACAGGGGTGTCAAACACTGAAGCTTTCTTT.

This clonotype was seen a few times. The V call is TRBV27, the J call TRBJ2-7; 11 bases match TRBD2. Germline V CDR1 and CDR2: MNHEY, SMNVEV (reference sequence). The trim removed 3 bases at V and 3 bases at J, leaving 4 bases unmatched. The CDR3 runs to 15 residues. The CDR3 nucleotides read TGTGCCAGCAGTTTGGCTAGCGGGGGGCACTACGAGCAGTACTTC. Its translation: CASSLASGGHYEQYF.